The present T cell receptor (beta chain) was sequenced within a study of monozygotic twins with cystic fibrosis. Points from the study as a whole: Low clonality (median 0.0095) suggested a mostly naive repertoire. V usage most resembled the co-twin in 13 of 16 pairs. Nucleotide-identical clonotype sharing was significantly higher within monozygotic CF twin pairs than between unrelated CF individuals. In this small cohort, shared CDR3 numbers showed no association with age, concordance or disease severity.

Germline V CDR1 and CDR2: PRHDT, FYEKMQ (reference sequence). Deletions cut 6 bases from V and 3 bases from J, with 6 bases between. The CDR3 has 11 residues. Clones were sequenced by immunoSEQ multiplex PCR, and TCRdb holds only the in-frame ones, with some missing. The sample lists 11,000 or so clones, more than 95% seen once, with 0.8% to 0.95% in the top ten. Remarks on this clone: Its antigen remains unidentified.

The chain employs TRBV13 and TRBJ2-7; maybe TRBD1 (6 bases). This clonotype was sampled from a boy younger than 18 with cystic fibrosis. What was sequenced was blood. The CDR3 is CASRGHYEQYF. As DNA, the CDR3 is TGTGCCAGCAGGGGACACTACGAGCAGTACTTC. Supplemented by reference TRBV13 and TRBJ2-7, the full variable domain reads AAGVIQSPRHLIKEKRETATLKCYPIPRHDTVYWYQQGPGQDPQFLISFYEKMQSDKGSIPDRFSAQQFSDYHSELNMSSLELGDSALYFCASRGHYEQYFGPGTRLTVT.